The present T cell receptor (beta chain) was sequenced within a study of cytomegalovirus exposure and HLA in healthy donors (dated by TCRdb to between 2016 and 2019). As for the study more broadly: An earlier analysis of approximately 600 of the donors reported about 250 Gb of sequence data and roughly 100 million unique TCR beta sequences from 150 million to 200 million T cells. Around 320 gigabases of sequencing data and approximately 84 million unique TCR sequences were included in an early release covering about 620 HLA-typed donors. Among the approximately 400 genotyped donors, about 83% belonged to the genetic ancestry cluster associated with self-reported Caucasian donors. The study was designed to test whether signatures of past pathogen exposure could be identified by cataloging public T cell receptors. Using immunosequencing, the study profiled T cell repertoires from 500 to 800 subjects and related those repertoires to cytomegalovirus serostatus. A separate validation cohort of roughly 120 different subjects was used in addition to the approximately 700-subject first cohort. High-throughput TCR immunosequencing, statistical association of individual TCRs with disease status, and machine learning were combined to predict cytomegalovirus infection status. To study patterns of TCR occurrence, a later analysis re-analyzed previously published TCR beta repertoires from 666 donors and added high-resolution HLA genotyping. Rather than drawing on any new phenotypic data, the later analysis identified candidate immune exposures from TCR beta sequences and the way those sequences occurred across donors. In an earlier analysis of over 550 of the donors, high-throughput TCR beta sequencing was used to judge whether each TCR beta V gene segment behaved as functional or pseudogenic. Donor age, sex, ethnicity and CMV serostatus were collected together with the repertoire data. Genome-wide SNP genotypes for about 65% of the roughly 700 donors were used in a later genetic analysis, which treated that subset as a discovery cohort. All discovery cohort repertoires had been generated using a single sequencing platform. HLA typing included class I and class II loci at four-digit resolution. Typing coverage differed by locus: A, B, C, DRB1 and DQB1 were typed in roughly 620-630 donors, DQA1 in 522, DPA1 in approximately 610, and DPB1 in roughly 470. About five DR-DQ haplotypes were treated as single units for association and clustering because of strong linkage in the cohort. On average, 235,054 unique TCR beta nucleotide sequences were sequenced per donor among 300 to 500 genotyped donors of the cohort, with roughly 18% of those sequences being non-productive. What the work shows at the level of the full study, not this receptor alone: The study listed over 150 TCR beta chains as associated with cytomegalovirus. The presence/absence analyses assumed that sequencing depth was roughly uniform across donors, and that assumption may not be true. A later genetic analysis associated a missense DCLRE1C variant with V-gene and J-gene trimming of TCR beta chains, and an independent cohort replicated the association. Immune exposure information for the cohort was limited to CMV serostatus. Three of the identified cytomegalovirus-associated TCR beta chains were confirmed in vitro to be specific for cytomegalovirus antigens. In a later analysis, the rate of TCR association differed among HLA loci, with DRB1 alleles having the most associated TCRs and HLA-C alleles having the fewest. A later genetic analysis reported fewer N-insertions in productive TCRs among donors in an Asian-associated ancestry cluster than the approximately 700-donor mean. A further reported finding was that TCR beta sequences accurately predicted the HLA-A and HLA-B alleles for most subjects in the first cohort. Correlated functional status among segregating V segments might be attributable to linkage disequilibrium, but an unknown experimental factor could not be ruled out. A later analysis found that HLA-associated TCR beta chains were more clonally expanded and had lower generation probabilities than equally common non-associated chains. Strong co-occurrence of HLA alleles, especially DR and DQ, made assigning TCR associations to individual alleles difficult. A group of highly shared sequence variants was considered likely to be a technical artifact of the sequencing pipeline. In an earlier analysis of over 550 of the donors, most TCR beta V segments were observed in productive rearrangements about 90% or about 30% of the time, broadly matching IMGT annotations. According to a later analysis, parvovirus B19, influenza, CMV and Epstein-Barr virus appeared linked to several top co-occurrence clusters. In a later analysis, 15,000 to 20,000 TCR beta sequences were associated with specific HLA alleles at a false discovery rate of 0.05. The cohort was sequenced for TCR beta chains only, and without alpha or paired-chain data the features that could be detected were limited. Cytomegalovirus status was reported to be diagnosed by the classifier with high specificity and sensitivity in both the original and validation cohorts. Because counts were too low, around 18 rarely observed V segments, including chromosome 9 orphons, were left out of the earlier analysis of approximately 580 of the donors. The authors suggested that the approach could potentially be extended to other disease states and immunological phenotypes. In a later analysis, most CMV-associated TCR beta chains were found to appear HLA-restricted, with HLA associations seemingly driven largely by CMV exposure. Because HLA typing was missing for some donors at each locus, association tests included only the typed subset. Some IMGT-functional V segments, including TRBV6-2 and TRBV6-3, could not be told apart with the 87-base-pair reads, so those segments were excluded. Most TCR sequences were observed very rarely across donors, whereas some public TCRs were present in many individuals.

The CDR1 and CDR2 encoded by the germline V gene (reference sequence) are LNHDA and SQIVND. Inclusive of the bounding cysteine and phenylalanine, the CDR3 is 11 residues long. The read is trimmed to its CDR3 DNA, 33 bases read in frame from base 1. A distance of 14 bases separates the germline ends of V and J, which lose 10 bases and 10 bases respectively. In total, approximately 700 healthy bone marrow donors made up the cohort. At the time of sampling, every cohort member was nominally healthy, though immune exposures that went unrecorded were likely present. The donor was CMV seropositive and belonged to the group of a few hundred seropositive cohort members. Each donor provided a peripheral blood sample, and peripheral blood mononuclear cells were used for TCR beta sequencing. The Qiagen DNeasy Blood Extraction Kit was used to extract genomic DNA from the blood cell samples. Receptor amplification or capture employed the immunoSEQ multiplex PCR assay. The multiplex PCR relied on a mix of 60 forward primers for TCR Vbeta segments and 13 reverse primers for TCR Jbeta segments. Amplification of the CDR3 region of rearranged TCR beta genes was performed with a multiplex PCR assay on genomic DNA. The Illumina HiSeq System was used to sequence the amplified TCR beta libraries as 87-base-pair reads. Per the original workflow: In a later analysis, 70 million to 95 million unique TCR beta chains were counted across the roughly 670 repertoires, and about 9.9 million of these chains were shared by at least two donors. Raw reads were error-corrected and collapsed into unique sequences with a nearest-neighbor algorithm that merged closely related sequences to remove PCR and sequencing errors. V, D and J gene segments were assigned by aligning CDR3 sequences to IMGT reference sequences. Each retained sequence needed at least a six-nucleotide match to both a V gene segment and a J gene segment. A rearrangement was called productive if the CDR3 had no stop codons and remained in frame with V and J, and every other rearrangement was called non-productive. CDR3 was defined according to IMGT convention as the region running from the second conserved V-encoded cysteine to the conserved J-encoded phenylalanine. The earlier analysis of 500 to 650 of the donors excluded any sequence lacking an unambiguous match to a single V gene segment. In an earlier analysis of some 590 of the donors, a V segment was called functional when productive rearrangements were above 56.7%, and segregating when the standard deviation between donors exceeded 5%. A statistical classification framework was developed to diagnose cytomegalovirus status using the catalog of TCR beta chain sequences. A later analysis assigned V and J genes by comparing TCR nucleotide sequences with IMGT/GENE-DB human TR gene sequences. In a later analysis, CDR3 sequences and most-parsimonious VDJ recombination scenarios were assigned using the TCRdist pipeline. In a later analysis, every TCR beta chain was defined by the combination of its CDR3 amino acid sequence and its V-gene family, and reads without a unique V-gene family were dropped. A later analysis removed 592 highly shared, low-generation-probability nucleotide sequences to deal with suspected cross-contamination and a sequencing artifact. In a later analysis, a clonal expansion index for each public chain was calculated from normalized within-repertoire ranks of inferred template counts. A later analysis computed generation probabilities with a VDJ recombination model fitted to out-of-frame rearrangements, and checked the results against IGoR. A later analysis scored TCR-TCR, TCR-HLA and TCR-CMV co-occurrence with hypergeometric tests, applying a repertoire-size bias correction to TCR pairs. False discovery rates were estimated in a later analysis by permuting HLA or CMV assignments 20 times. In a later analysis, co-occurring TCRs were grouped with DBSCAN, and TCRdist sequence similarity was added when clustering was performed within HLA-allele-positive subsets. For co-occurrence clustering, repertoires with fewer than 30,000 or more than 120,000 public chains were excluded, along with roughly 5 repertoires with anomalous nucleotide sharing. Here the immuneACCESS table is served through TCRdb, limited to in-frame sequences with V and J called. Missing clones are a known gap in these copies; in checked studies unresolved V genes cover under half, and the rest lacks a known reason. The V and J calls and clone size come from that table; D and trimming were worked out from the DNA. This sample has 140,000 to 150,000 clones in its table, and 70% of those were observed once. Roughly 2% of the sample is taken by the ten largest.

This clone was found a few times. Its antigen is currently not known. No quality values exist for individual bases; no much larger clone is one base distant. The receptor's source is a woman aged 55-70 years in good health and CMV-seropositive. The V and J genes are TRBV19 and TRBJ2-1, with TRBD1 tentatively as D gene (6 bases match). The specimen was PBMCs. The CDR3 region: CAISQGGEQFF. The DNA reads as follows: TGTGCCATTTCACAGGGTGGGGAGCAGTTCTTC.